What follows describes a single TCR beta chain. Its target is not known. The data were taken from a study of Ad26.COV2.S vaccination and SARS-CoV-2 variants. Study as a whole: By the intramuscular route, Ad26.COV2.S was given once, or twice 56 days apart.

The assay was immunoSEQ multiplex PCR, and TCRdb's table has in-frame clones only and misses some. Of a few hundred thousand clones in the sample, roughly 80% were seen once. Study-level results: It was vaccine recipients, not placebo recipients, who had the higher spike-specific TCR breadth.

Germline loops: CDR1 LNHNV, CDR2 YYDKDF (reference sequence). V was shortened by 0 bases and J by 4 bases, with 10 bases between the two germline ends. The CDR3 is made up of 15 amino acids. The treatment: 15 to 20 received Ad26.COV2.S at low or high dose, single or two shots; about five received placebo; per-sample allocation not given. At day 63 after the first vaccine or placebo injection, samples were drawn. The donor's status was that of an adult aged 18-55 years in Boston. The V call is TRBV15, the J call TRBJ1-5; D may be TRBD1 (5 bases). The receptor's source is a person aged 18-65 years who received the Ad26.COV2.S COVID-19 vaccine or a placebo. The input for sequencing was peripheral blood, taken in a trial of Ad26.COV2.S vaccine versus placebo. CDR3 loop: CATSRERGPNQPQHF. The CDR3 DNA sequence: TGTGCCACCAGCAGAGAGCGGGGCCCGAATCAGCCCCAGCATTTT.